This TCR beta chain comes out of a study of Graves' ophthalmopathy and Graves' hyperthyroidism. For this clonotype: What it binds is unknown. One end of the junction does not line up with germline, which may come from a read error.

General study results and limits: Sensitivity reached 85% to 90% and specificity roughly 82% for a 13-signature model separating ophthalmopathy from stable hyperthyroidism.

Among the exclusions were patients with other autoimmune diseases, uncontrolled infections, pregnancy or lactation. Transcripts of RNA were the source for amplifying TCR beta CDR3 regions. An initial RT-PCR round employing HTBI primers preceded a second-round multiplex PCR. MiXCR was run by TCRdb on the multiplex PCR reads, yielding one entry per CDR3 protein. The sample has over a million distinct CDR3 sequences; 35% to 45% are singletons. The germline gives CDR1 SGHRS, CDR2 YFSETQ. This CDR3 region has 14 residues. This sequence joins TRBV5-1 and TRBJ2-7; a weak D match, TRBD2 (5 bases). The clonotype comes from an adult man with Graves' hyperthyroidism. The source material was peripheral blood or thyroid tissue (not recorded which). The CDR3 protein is CANSPFLASSEQYF. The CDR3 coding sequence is TGCGCCAACAGCCCCTTTCTAGCTTCCTCCGAGCAGTACTTC.